One and the same sample provided the 12 T cell receptor beta chains below, sequenced in a study of T cell repertoires in cytomegalovirus infection. The antigens of these receptors remain unknown. From the reads, TCRdb called clonotypes with MiXCR, one entry per CDR3 protein. In the table there are 680,000 or so distinct CDR3 sequences, around 31% of which are singletons. Source: cultured PBMCs, taken from culture after CMV antigen stimulation. Every receptor here comes from a human donor in good health (CMV status not recorded). Some clones in this sample may be carry-over from other donors' samples.

In this sample, this clonotype turned up many times. The V and J genes are TRBV4-3 and TRBJ2-5; unclear D gene. CDR1 and CDR2 (germline): LGHNA, YSLEER. Between the trimmed V and J ends, which lost 0 bases and 2 bases, there was a span of 4 bases. The CDR3 is made up of 13 amino acids. In nucleotides, the CDR3 is TGCGCCAGCAGCCAAGACCGTCAAGAGACCCAGTACTTC. Its protein is CASSQDRQETQYF.

This clonotype was seen a handful of times. This chain links TRBV7-9 with TRBJ2-1; 10 nucleotides match TRBD2. Trimming at V came to 6 bases and at J to 9 bases, leaving 8 bases not matched to a gene. Germline assignment: CDR1 SEHNR and CDR2 FQNEAQ (reference sequence). CDR3 length equals 14 residues. CDR3 coding DNA: TGTGCCAGCAGGGAGCTAGCGGGAGTGAGTGAGCAGTTCTTC. Its protein product is CASRELAGVSEQFF.

This chain uses TRBV7-6 with TRBJ2-3, with 13 bases identical to TRBD2. Per germline, CDR1 SGHVS and CDR2 FNYEAQ. J was trimmed by 2 bases and V by 5 bases; bases with no gene match: 4. The CDR3 covers 16 residues. The CDR3 is CASSRTSGSPTDTQYF. The CDR3 DNA follows: TGTGCCAGCAGCCGGACTAGCGGGAGTCCCACAGATACGCAGTATTTT.

This clonotype has only a few counts. The V call is TRBV10-2, the J call TRBJ2-7, with D hard to call. With 2 bases removed from V and 0 bases from J, the gap between germline ends came to 8 bases. The length of the CDR3 is 14 residues. Per the germline V gene, CDR1 is WSHSY and CDR2 is SAAADI. CDR3 region: CASSELFSSYEQYF. In DNA, the CDR3 is TGCGCCAGCAGTGAGCTGTTTAGCTCCTACGAGCAGTACTTC.

The J gene is TRBJ2-1, the V gene TRBV4-1; 13 nucleotides agree with TRBD2. V lost 1 base to trimming and J lost 0 bases; unmatched junction nucleotides: 12. This CDR3 region has 21 residues. Germline CDR1 and CDR2: MGHRA and YSYEKL. Here the CDR3 DNA reads TGCGCCAGCAGCCAAGCGGGGACTAGCGGGACCTACCACCACTCCTACAATGAGCAGTTCTTC. Its translation: CASSQAGTSGTYHHSYNEQFF.

The gene calls are TRBV5-6 and TRBJ2-1; TRBD1 aligns across 9 bases. Unmatched junction bases numbered 3, after V lost 0 bases and J lost 2 bases. The CDR3 is 16 residues long. Germline lookup yields CDR1 SGHDT and CDR2 YYEEEE. CDR3 sequence reads: CASSLAGQGAYNEQFF. For the CDR3, the DNA is TGTGCCAGCAGCTTGGCGGGACAGGGTGCCTACAATGAGCAGTTCTTC.

V and J are TRBV5-3 and TRBJ2-7, with no clear D. TRBV5-3 is identified as an open reading frame with a role that is uncertain. Trimming removed 8 bases from V and 2 bases from J, with 14 bases in between. The length of the CDR3 is 13 residues. This chain's CDR3 is CASSFDGTYEQYF. CDR3 DNA sequence: TGTGCCAGCTCTTTCGACGGCACCTACGAGCAGTACTTC.

This clonotype was detected many times. The chain has TRBV12-3 or TRBV12-4 and TRBJ1-1; D gene uncertain. V lost 3 bases, J lost 6 bases, and 5 bases lay in between. CDR3 length equals 11 residues. CDR3 amino acids: CASSFGAEAFF. The CDR3 bases are TGTGCCAGCAGTTTTGGCGCTGAAGCTTTCTTT.

This clonotype has a handful of counts. The chain is built from TRBV30 and TRBJ1-1, with no clear D. Trimming took 2 bases from V and 1 from J, leaving 8 bases between them. The CDR3 totals 13 residues. CDR1 and CDR2 from the germline V gene are GTSNPN and SVGIG (reference sequence). The chain's CDR3 is CAWSKQPNTEAFF. The CDR3, as DNA: TGTGCCTGGAGTAAACAACCGAACACTGAAGCTTTCTTT. The full variable domain, in which reference TRBV30 and TRBJ1-1 provide the parts outside the CDR3, is SQTIHQWPATLVQPVGSPLSLECTVEGTSNPNLYWYRQAAGRGLQLLFYSVGIGQISSEVPQNLSASRPQDRQFILSSKKLLLSDSGFYLCAWSKQPNTEAFFGQGTRLTVV.

This clonotype showed up just a few times. The chain combines TRBV4-1 with TRBJ1-1; the D is unclear. Deletions cut 4 bases from V and 5 bases from J, with 17 bases between. This CDR3 is built from 15 residues. The V gene's germline CDR1 is MGHRA and CDR2 YSYEKL. CDR3 nucleotides: TGCGCCAGCAGCCTAGACCGGACCCCGAATACTGAAGCTTTCTTT. It is translated as CASSLDRTPNTEAFF.

V usage is TRBV7-2 and J usage is TRBJ2-3; the match to TRBD2 covers 13 bases. Trimming at V came to 8 bases and at J to 0 bases, leaving 11 bases not matched to a gene. The CDR3 extends over 18 amino acids. Germline CDR1 is SGHTA and CDR2 is FQGNSA. CDR3: CASLGTSGTPPSTDTQYF. CDR3 nucleotide sequence: TGTGCCAGCCTCGGGACTAGCGGGACCCCTCCTAGCACAGATACGCAGTATTTT.

The chain joins TRBV6-1 to TRBJ1-1; D remains unclear. CDR3 size: 12 residues. Germline loops: CDR1 MNHNS, CDR2 SASEGT. V lost 5 bases, J lost 4 bases, and 8 bases lay in between. CDR3 bases: TGTGCCAGCAGTACTCAGAGCACTGAAGCTTTCTTT. Its protein product is CASSTQSTEAFF.